This T cell receptor beta chain was sequenced for a study of T cell responses to AZD1222 COVID-19 vaccine. Study-level findings and limits: The number of AZD1222 recipients seropositive at baseline was only five or six.

CDR1 is SGHTA, CDR2 FQGNSA, per germline. This CDR3 has 15 residues. V was pared by 5 bases and J by 5 bases, with 18 bases between. Here immunoSEQ multiplex PCR was the method, and the copy in TCRdb shows in-frame clones only, minus some. The sample lists about 120,000 clones, roughly 92% seen once, with 2.5% in the top ten. Concerning this clone itself: The antigen is unknown.

The chain uses TRBV7-2 and TRBJ2-5; weak D call: TRBD2 (5 bases). This TCR came from an adult who received the AZD1222 COVID-19 vaccine. This material consisted of peripheral blood, taken 28 days after the second AZD1222 dose. The CDR3 is CASSPGGGPGETQYF. The CDR3 DNA is TGTGCCAGCAGCCCCGGCGGCGGGCCTGGTGAGACCCAGTACTTC. Looking up the rest from reference TRBV7-2 and TRBJ2-5 gives the full variable domain: GAGVSQSPSNKVTEKGKDVELRCDPISGHTALYWYRQSLGQGLEFLIYFQGNSAPDKSGLPSDRFSAERTGGSVSTLTIQRTQQEDSAVYLCASSPGGGPGETQYFGPGTRLLVL.